This paragraph covers one TCR beta chain sequence. Its antigen is currently unknown. The data were taken from a study of shared clonotypes between healthy human individuals. Across the study: Plates per donor: three CD4 naive, three CD4 memory, two CD8 naive, one CD8 memory. General study findings and limits: Relative to their counterparts shared across all four donors, non-shared clonotypes exhibited diminished generation probabilities.

CDR1 MDHEN and CDR2 SYDVKM come from the germline V gene. The CDR3 loop spans 13 amino acids. V shed 2 bases and J shed 3 bases, with 7 bases lying between them. In the source study's methods: Filtering of immunoSEQ junctional sequences could not match full-length read filtering. Sequencing used immunoSEQ multiplex PCR; TCRdb keeps in-frame clones, though not all of them. That table is the source of V, J and clone size, and D and trimming were worked out from the DNA. Found here are around 510,000 clones, 90% to 97% of them singletons; the top ten hold about 0.06%. Sequencing was done on a sample of naive CD4+ T cells sorted from blood. Noted subset: CD45RA+ positively selected. This chain connects TRBV28 to TRBJ1-1; D uncertain. The receptor's source is a woman in her 30s in good health. CDR3 bases: TGTGCCAGCAGTTTAGGGCGGTACACTGAAGCTTTCTTT. Amino acid sequence: CASSLGRYTEAFF. Variable domain in full (rest from reference TRBV28 and TRBJ1-1): DVKVTQSSRYLVKRTGEKVFLECVQDMDHENMFWYRQDPGLGLRLIYFSYDVKMKEKGDIPEGYSVSREKKERFSLILESASTNQTSMYLCASSLGRYTEAFFGQGTRLTVV.